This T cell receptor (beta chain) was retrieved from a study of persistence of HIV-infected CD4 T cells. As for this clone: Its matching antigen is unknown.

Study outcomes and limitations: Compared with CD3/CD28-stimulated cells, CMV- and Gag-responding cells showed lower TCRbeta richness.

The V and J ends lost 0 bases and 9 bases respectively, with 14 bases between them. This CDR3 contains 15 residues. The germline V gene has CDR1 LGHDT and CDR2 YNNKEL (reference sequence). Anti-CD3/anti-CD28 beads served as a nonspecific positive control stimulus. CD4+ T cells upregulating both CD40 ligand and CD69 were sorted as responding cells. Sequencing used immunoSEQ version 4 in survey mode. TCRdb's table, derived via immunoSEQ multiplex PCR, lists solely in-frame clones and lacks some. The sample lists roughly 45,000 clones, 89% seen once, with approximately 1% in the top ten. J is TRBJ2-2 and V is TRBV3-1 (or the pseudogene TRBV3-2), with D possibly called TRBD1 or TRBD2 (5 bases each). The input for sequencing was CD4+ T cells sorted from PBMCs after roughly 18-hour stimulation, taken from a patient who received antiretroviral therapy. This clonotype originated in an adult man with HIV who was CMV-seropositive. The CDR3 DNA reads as TGTGCCAGCAGCCAAGAGGGGGTCTCCTATCGGGAGCTGTTTTTT. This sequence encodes CASSQEGVSYRELFF.